These 25 T cell receptor beta chains originate from one sample sequenced in a study of blood T cell repertoires in COVID-19. Assay used: immunoSEQ multiplex PCR; TCRdb lists only in-frame clones, some missing. The data show about 200,000 clones, roughly 82% seen once. Sequencing input: PBMCs or T cells enriched from blood (not recorded which). The receptors were sampled from a woman in her sixties or seventies with acute COVID-19.

The chain joins TRBV28 to TRBJ2-2, with D uncertain. Germline V gives CDR1 MDHEN, CDR2 SYDVKM. The CDR3 length is 13 residues. Trimming cost V 6 bases and J 6 bases, with 11 bases left between them. CDR3 amino acids: CASRVEAPGELFF. The DNA of the CDR3 is TGTGCCAGCAGGGTTGAGGCCCCCGGGGAGCTGTTTTTT.

The chain has TRBV21-1 and TRBJ2-3; TRBD2, the table's D call, lacks a check against the DNA. TRBV21-1 is a pseudogene. CDR3 size: 20 residues. The CDR3 protein is CASSEIAGARKQPFTDTQYF. As DNA, the CDR3 is TGTGCCAGCAGCGAGATAGCGGGAGCCCGAAAGCAACCCTTCACAGATACGCAGTATTTT.

This chain connects TRBV6-5 to TRBJ2-3, with 10 bases aligning to TRBD1. The germline V gene encodes CDR1 MNHEY and CDR2 SVGAGI. The V and J ends lost 4 bases and 4 bases, in that order; junction bases with no gene match: 5. The CDR3 is made up of 15 amino acids. The CDR3 region has the DNA TGTGCCAGCAGTTCCCCCGGACAGGGGGCAGATACGCAGTATTTT. Its protein product is CASSSPGQGADTQYF.

This clone was seen once. The rearrangement joins TRBV6-5 to TRBJ2-3; TRBD2 matches 12 bases. The CDR3 covers 15 residues. V dropped 4 bases and J dropped 5; count of bases not matched to a gene: 4. The V gene's germline CDR1 is MNHEY and CDR2 SVGAGI. The CDR3 protein is CASSFLAGGLDTQYF. In nucleotides, the CDR3 is TGTGCCAGCAGTTTTCTAGCGGGGGGGCTAGATACGCAGTATTTT.

The chain carries TRBV9 and TRBJ1-2; 10 nucleotides line up with TRBD1. Per germline, CDR1 SGDLS and CDR2 YYNGEE. V lost 3 bases, J lost 6 bases, and 5 bases stayed unmatched. The CDR3 loop spans 14 amino acids. The CDR3 coding sequence is TGTGCCAGCAGCGCCGATGACAGGGGGCATGGCTACACCTTC. Amino acid sequence: CASSADDRGHGYTF.

This chain uses TRBV5-5 with TRBJ2-7; TRBD2 matches at 13 bases. Germline CDR1 SGHKS, CDR2 YYEKEE (reference sequence). The CDR3 has 15 residues. Losses at the gene ends were 3 bases for V and 4 bases for J; bases not matched to a gene: 4. CDR3 sequence (DNA): TGTGCCAGCAGCTCTACTAGCGGGGGGGCTTACGAGCAGTACGTC. Translating it yields CASSSTSGGAYEQYV.

V and J are TRBV9 and TRBJ1-6, with 12 bases identical to TRBD1. V lost 4 bases to trimming and J lost 8 bases; unmatched junction nucleotides: 7. CDR1 is SGDLS and CDR2 is YYNGEE in the germline V gene. The CDR3 loop spans 16 amino acids. Here the CDR3 reads CASSPRDRGLDSPLHF. The CDR3 DNA reads as TGTGCCAGCAGCCCCCGGGACAGGGGGCTAGATTCACCCCTCCACTTT. The full variable domain, in which reference TRBV9 and TRBJ1-6 provide the parts outside the CDR3, is DSGVTQTPKHLITATGQRVTLRCSPRSGDLSVYWYQQSLDQGLQFLIQYYNGEERAKGNILERFSAQQFPDLHSELNLSSLELGDSALYFCASSPRDRGLDSPLHFGNGTRLTVT.

The chain couples TRBV27 to TRBJ2-1; 7 nucleotides match TRBD1. CDR1 MNHEY and CDR2 SMNVEV come from the germline V gene (reference sequence). Trimming cost V 10 bases and J 6 bases; bases outside gene matches: 9. The CDR3 is 13 amino acids. The CDR3 region has the DNA TGTGCCACTATACAGGGGTCTGGCAATGAGCAGTTCTTC. Its protein product is CATIQGSGNEQFF.

This rearrangement joins TRBV11-2 to TRBJ2-1; maybe TRBD2 (6 bases). This CDR3 contains 18 residues. The ends were cut back, 0 bases at V and 4 bases at J, with 19 bases in the middle. Looked up from germline, CDR1 is SGHAT and CDR2 is FQNNGV. CDR3 amino acids: CASSLEGSLAPPYNEQFF. The CDR3 nucleotides are TGTGCCAGCAGCTTAGAAGGGTCACTAGCCCCTCCTTACAATGAGCAGTTCTTC.

This rearrangement joins TRBV19 to TRBJ2-7, with D possibly TRBD1 on 6 matching bases. V lost 7 bases to trimming and J lost 4 bases, with 23 bases between them. Germline values: CDR1 LNHDA, CDR2 SQIVND (reference sequence). CDR3 length: 16 residues. The DNA of the CDR3 is TGTGCCAGTACCCCTAGTGGGCGGACAGAAACTTACGAGCAGTACTTC. This encodes CASTPSGRTETYEQYF.

The chain is built from TRBV29-1 and TRBJ2-1; 7 bases are shared with TRBD2. The CDR3 contains 14 residues. The ends lost 2 bases at V and 6 bases at J; junction bases unmatched: 7. Germline CDR1 SQVTM, CDR2 ANQGSEA. The CDR3, as DNA: TGCAGCGTTGAACTAGCGGATGTTTTCAATGAGCAGTTCTTC. Its protein is CSVELADVFNEQFF.

The V and J genes are TRBV27 and TRBJ2-7; D gene ambiguous. Germline CDR1 is MNHEY and CDR2 is SMNVEV (reference sequence). The CDR3 has 13 amino acids. With 3 bases removed from V and 3 bases from J, the gap between germline ends came to 9 bases. DNA of the CDR3: TGTGCCAGCAGTTTTCTGGGCGACTACGAGCAGTACTTC. This codes for CASSFLGDYEQYF.

The rearrangement links TRBV6-5 to TRBJ2-3, with TRBD2 identical over 12 bases. The germline V gene has CDR1 MNHEY and CDR2 SVGAGI. The junction had 7 bases not matched to a gene; V was cut back by 7 bases and J by 5 bases. The CDR3 extends over 15 amino acids. CDR3 bases: TGTGCCAGCATGCTAGCGGGGGGGCAGTTAGATACGCAGTATTTT. This gives the protein CASMLAGGQLDTQYF.

The table lists this clone with many counts. The gene calls are TRBV19 and TRBJ2-3; TRBD2 matches 9 bases. The trim removed 7 bases at V and 6 bases at J, leaving 5 bases unmatched. Germline-derived CDR1 and CDR2 are LNHDA and SQIVND (reference sequence). CDR3 size: 13 residues. CDR3: CASTKREVDTQYF. The CDR3 bases are TGTGCCAGTACCAAGCGGGAGGTGGATACGCAGTATTTT.

The chain is built from TRBV7-9 and TRBJ1-2; 7 bases are shared with TRBD1. Germline V gene lookup returns CDR1 SEHNR and CDR2 FQNEAQ (reference sequence). This CDR3 has 13 residues. The V gene end was trimmed by 6 bases and the J gene end by 11 bases; junction bases not matched to a gene: 12. For the CDR3, the DNA is TGTGCCAGCAGTAAGGAAAGGGGGCAGTTATACACCTTC. Translating gives CASSKERGQLYTF.

The rearrangement links TRBV7-8 to TRBJ1-1; 9 bases align to TRBD1. Germline V gene sequence: CDR1 SGHVS, CDR2 FQNEAQ. V dropped 5 bases and J dropped 6; count of bases not matched to a gene: 10. This CDR3 region has 15 residues. CDR3 sequence: CASSQRQGGDAEAFF. DNA for the CDR3: TGTGCCAGCAGCCAGAGACAGGGGGGGGACGCTGAAGCTTTCTTT. Looking up the rest from reference TRBV7-8 and TRBJ1-1 gives the full variable domain: GAGVSQSPRYKVAKRGQDVALRCDPISGHVSLFWYQQALGQGPEFLTYFQNEAQLDKSGLPSDRFFAERPEGSVSTLKIQRTQQEDSAVYLCASSQRQGGDAEAFFGQGTRLTVV.

This chain uses TRBV15 with TRBJ1-2, with 8 bases lining up with TRBD1. The CDR3 is 14 residues long. Per the germline V gene, CDR1 is LNHNV and CDR2 is YYDKDF (reference sequence). V lost 1 base, J lost 2 bases, and 0 bases stayed unmatched. The CDR3 nucleotides read TGTGCCACCAGCAGAGGGACAGGGAACTATGGCTACACCTTC. It is translated as CATSRGTGNYGYTF.

The chain joins TRBV24-1 to TRBJ2-3; weak D call: TRBD2 (5 bases). Germline V CDR1 and CDR2: KGHDR, SFDVKD. Trimming shortened V by 5 bases and J by 11 bases, and 10 bases separated the two germline ends. This CDR3 region has 11 residues. The CDR3 DNA follows: TGTGCCACCAGTGGGGCCCGGGGGCAGTATTTT. Translation gives CATSGARGQYF.

This clone turned up a few times. The V gene is TRBV6-6, the J gene TRBJ2-2; possibly TRBD2 for D (7 bases). Germline assignment: CDR1 MNHNY and CDR2 SVGAGI (reference sequence). CDR3 length: 12 residues. V was shortened by 5 bases and J by 11 bases, with 12 bases between the two germline ends. The CDR3 region has the DNA TGTGCCAGCAGTGGTGGGGGGGCCGAGCTGTTTTTT. Translated, it gives CASSGGGAELFF.

The chain combines TRBV9 with TRBJ2-2; 7 nucleotides align to TRBD2. CDR3 length equals 16 residues. Germline CDR1 is SGDLS and CDR2 is YYNGEE. The trim removed 0 bases at V and 0 bases at J, leaving 2 bases unmatched. CDR3 bases: TGTGCCAGCAGCGTAGGACTAGCAGCGAACACCGGGGAGCTGTTTTTT. Protein sequence: CASSVGLAANTGELFF.

The chain carries TRBV4-3 and TRBJ1-3; TRBD1 is a possible D gene (5 bases). Looked up from germline, CDR1 is LGHNA and CDR2 is YSLEER. V gave up 1 base and J gave up 2 bases, with 15 bases separating them. This CDR3 is 17 amino acids long. This CDR3 is CASSQGPGQVTGNTIYF. CDR3 nucleotides: TGCGCCAGCAGCCAAGGGCCAGGGCAAGTTACTGGAAACACCATATATTTT.

The rearrangement links TRBV7-8 to TRBJ2-7; a weak D match, TRBD2 (5 bases). The CDR3 is made up of 13 amino acids. Germline V gives CDR1 SGHVS, CDR2 FQNEAQ. V gave up 2 bases and J gave up 3 bases, with 8 bases separating them. CDR3 coding DNA: TGTGCCAGCAGCTTATACGAGGGCTACGAGCAGTACGTC. It translates to CASSLYEGYEQYV.

The CDR3 sequence is CTSSQDTILAGTGELFF. The CDR3 DNA follows: TGCACCAGCAGCCAAGATACTATTCTAGCGGGCACCGGGGAGCTGTTTTTT. The chain joins TRBV1 to TRBJ2-2; TRBD2, the D gene given by the table, was not confirmed from the DNA. TRBV1 is described as a pseudogene. The CDR3 extends over 17 amino acids.

This rearrangement joins TRBV4-2 to TRBJ2-2; 9 bases line up with TRBD1. The CDR3 covers 17 residues. CDR1 is LGHNA, CDR2 YNFKEQ, per germline. V was clipped by 2 bases and J by 4 bases; unmatched bases: 8. CDR3 amino acids: CASSQTYRGLGTGELFF. DNA for the CDR3: TGTGCCAGCAGCCAAACCTACAGGGGGCTTGGCACCGGGGAGCTGTTTTTT.

The genes are TRBV11-2 and TRBJ2-7, with 8 bases lining up with TRBD2. Germline trimming cut 2 bases from V and 2 bases from J; bases unmatched to any gene: 5. CDR1 SGHAT and CDR2 FQNNGV come from the germline V gene. The CDR3 totals 15 residues. The CDR3 DNA reads as TGTGCCAGCAGCTTAATACTAGCGGCTACCTACGAGCAGTACTTC. Protein sequence: CASSLILAATYEQYF.